This T cell receptor beta chain was captured in a study of T cell responses to AZD1222 COVID-19 vaccine. Study as a whole: Recipients boosted at about 4 weeks or about 12 weeks are pooled.

Germline V gene lookup returns CDR1 MDHEN and CDR2 SYDVKM. The length of the CDR3 is 14 residues. The germline V and J ends were trimmed by 8 bases and 0 bases, with 11 bases remaining between them. Assay: immunoSEQ multiplex PCR; the TCRdb copy retains only in-frame clones and omits some. This sample has roughly 110,000 clones, with 89% found just once. This receptor was identified in an adult in good health. Specimen: peripheral blood, collected on day 0 of AZD1222 vaccination. V and J are TRBV28 and TRBJ1-5, with D maybe TRBD1 (6 bases). The CDR3 loop is CASGQLYSNQPQHF. Written as DNA, the CDR3 is TGTGCCAGCGGACAGCTTTATAGCAATCAGCCCCAGCATTTT. Complete variable domain (other parts from reference TRBV28 and TRBJ1-5): DVKVTQSSRYLVKRTGEKVFLECVQDMDHENMFWYRQDPGLGLRLIYFSYDVKMKEKGDIPEGYSVSREKKERFSLILESASTNQTSMYLCASGQLYSNQPQHFGDGTRLSIL.